This T cell receptor beta chain was observed in a study of blood T cell repertoires in COVID-19. Across the whole study: The United States, Italy and Spain provided the acute and convalescent COVID-19 samples. Nucleic acid was either cDNA or gDNA, and it came from T cells, B-cell-depleted T cells, or PBMCs.

CDR1 is SGHTA and CDR2 is FQGNSA in the germline V gene. CDR3 length: 14 residues. J lost 2 bases, V lost 5 bases, and 5 bases had no gene match. Per the authors' pipeline: Reference gene primer amplification yielded estimated nucleated cell counts. Produced via immunoSEQ multiplex PCR; TCRdb's table is partial and in-frame only. V and J calls and clone size follow that table, whereas D and trimming were derived from the DNA. This sample has a few hundred thousand clones, with around nine tenths found just once. The receptor was isolated from a man aged 35 to 55 who had recovered from COVID-19. This chain connects TRBV7-2 to TRBJ2-7; 8 bases are a match to TRBD1. Sequenced sample: peripheral blood. The CDR3 protein is CASSPRTGPYEQYF. CDR3 DNA sequence: TGTGCCAGCAGCCCCCGGACAGGGCCCTACGAGCAGTACTTC.